Shown below are 9 T cell receptor beta chains from a single sample sequenced in a study of blood T cells in healthy people across ages. Combining a sample-barcoded 5' primer with a J-beta primer mix, a second PCR ran for about 7 to 11 cycles. TCRdb passed the 5' RACE reads through MiXCR, listing each CDR3 protein once. The sample has some 1,500,000 distinct CDR3 sequences; less than 45% are singletons. The sample taken for sequencing was blood. These receptors were collected from a woman under 30 in good health.

This rearrangement joins TRBV21-1 to TRBJ1-1. TRBV21-1 constitutes a pseudogene. This CDR3 spans 10 amino acids. As DNA, the CDR3 is TGTGCCAGCAGTCACGGGTCCGCTTTCTTT. Its protein product is CASSHGSAFF.

This clonotype was seen more than once but under ten times. V and J are TRBV7-9 and TRBJ1-1, with D unclear. Germline V gene sequence: CDR1 SEHNR, CDR2 FQNEAQ (reference sequence). V was trimmed by 5 bases and J by 7 bases, leaving 14 bases between them. This CDR3 contains 13 residues. Here the CDR3 DNA reads TGTGCCAGCAGCCCCACCCCTGGAAATGAAGCTTTCTTT. As protein: CASSPTPGNEAFF.

The chain uses TRBV12-3 or TRBV12-4 and TRBJ1-2; weak D call: TRBD1 (5 bases). The V end lost 6 bases, the J end lost 6 bases, and 20 bases lay between the germline ends. The CDR3 sequence is 15 residues long. In DNA form, the CDR3 reads TGTGCCAGCAGCTCACGGGCGGGGCTAGTACATGGCTACACCTTC. Protein product: CASSSRAGLVHGYTF.

This clonotype was found a few times. The CDR3 loop reads CSAPPLVAEGYTF. CDR3 sequence (DNA): TGCAGTGCGCCGCCGCTAGTTGCTGAGGGCTACACCTTC. The genes are TRBV20-1 and TRBJ1-2; no definite D call. Germline values: CDR1 DFQATT, CDR2 SNEGSKA (reference sequence). V dropped 6 bases and J dropped 8 bases, with 19 bases sitting between them. This CDR3 spans 13 amino acids.

Comment on this clonotype: This may arise from a read error, as a much more abundant clone is one base away. The gene calls are TRBV12-3 or TRBV12-4 and TRBJ1-2, with 7 bases matching TRBD1. The V and J ends lost 9 bases and 4 bases, in that order; junction bases with no gene match: 2. The CDR3 sequence is 11 residues long. The CDR3 DNA follows: TGTGCCAGGAGGGACAGCTATGGCTACACCTTC. It is translated as CARRDSYGYTF.

V usage is TRBV7-9 and J usage is TRBJ1-2; D unclear. Germline assignment: CDR1 SEHNR and CDR2 FQNEAQ (reference sequence). The V end was cut by 5 bases, the J end by 2 bases, with 15 bases between. The CDR3 spans 15 residues. CDR3 DNA sequence: TGTGCCAGCAGCACCGGACTCCCCAGGAACTATGGCTACACCTTC. Translating it yields CASSTGLPRNYGYTF.

This clonotype has a count of ten or more. J is TRBJ2-4 and V is TRBV9, with D tentatively TRBD1 (6 bases). Germline V gives CDR1 SGDLS, CDR2 YYNGEE. V lost 2 bases to trimming and J lost 1 base, with 10 bases between them. The CDR3 spans 15 residues. The CDR3 reads CASSVAGVAKNIQYF. CDR3 coding DNA: TGTGCCAGCAGCGTTGCAGGGGTGGCCAAAAACATTCAGTACTTC.

This clonotype turned up a few times. The genes are TRBV9 and TRBJ2-1; weak D call: TRBD1 (5 bases). V was pared by 0 bases and J by 10 bases, with 14 bases between. CDR1 is SGDLS and CDR2 is YYNGEE in the germline V gene. The CDR3 spans 14 residues. The CDR3 is CASSVETAPGEQFF. The CDR3 nucleotides are TGTGCCAGCAGCGTAGAGACAGCCCCCGGGGAGCAGTTCTTC. Complete variable domain (other parts from reference TRBV9 and TRBJ2-1): DSGVTQTPKHLITATGQRVTLRCSPRSGDLSVYWYQQSLDQGLQFLIQYYNGEERAKGNILERFSAQQFPDLHSELNLSSLELGDSALYFCASSVETAPGEQFFGPGTRLTVL.

This rearrangement joins TRBV5-1 to TRBJ1-1, with TRBD1 matching 8 bases. V lost 4 bases, J lost 4 bases, and 12 bases stayed unmatched. The CDR3 is 16 amino acids. Germline-derived CDR1 and CDR2 are SGHRS and YFSETQ. In nucleotides, the CDR3 is TGCGCCAGCAGCCTTGGACCCGGACAGGGCTTCACTGAAGCTTTCTTT. Its translation: CASSLGPGQGFTEAFF.